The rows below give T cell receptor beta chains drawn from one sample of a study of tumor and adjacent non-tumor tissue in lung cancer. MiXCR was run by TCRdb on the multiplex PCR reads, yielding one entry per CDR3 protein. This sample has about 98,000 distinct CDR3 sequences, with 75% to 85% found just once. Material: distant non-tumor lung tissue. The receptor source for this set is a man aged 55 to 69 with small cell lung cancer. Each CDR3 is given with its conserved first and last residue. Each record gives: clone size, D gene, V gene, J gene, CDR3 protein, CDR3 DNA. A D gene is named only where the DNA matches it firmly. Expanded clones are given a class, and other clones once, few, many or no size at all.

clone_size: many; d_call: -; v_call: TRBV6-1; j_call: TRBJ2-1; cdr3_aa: CASTHEGGAGNEQFF; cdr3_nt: TGTGCCAGCACTCACGAAGGGGGGGCGGGCAATGAGCAGTTCTTC
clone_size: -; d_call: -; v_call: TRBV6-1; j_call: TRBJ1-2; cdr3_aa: CASSELVGRLPTARTVDYTF; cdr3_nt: TGTGCCAGCAGTGAACTCGTGGGGCGGCTACCGACGGCCCGGACAGTAGACTACACCTTC
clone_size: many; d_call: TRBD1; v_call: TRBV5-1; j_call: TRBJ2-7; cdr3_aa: CASSLAGTGTYEQYF; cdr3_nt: TGCGCCAGCAGCTTGGCCGGGACAGGTACCTACGAGCAGTACTTC
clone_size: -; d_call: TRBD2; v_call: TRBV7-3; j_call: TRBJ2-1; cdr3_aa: CASSHGLARGNEQFF; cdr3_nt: TGTGCCAGCAGCCATGGACTAGCAAGAGGCAATGAGCAGTTCTTC
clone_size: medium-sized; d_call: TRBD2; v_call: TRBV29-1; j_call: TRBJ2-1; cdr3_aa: CSVEDAGDEQFF; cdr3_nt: TGCAGCGTTGAAGACGCGGGAGACGAGCAGTTCTTC
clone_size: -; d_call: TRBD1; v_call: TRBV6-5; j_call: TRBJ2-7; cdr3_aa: CASSYLTGGYRQYF; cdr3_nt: TGTGCCAGCAGTTACTTGACAGGGGGGTACAGGCAGTACTTC
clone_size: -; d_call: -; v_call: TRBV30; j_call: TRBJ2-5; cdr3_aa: CAVKPGKETQYF; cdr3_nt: TGTGCGGTGAAGCCGGGTAAAGAGACCCAGTACTTC
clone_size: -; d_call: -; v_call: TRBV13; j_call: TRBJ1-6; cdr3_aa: CASSHNDRSSYNPPLHF; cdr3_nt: TGTGCCAGCAGCCATAACGACAGAAGCTCCTATAATCCACCCCTCCACTTT
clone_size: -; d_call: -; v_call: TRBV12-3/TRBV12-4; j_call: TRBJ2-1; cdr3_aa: CASRSARGGSSYNERFF; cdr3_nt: TGTGCAAGCAGATCCGCCAGGGGGGGAAGCTCCTACAATGAGCGGTTCTTC
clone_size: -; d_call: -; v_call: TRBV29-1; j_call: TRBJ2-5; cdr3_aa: CSAGSGGSMETQYF; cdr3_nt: TGCAGTGCCGGGAGTGGGGGGTCGATGGAGACCCAGTACTTC
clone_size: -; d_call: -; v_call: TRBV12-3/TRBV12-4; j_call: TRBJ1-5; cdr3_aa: CASSVGPLGPQRF; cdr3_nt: TGTGCCAGCAGTGTTGGACCGCTAGGACCCCAGCGTTTT
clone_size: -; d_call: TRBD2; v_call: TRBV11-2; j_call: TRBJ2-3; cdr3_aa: CASCLIAGGPDTQYF; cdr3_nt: TGTGCCAGCTGCTTAATAGCGGGAGGACCAGATACGCAGTATTTT
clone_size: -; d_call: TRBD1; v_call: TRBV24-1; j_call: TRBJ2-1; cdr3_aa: CATSDLSRQGNEQFF; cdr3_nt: TGTGCCACGAGTGATTTGAGCCGACAGGGGAATGAGCAGTTCTTC
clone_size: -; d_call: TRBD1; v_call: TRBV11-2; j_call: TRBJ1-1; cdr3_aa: CVSSLTGGVCRNTEALF; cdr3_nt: TGTGTCAGCAGCTTAACAGGGGGCGTGTGTAGGAACACTGAAGCTCTCTTT
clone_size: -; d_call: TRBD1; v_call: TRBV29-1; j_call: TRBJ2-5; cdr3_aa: CSIHRGQEETQYF; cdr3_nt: TGCAGCATTCACAGGGGTCAAGAAGAGACCCAGTACTTC
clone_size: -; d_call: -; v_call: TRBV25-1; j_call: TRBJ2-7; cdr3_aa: CASTPPDLGGSERYF; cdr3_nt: TGTGCCAGCACTCCGCCGGATCTCGGAGGTTCCGAGCGGTACTTC
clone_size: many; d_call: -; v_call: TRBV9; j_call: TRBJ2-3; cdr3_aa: CASDRGTGVDTQYF; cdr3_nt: TGTGCCAGCGACCGAGGGACTGGAGTAGATACGCAGTATTTT
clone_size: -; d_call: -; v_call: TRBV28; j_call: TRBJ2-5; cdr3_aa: CASSSRVVVGEEETQYF; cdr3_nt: TGTGCCAGCAGTTCCCGGGTGGTAGTGGGGGAGGAGGAGACCCAGTATTTC
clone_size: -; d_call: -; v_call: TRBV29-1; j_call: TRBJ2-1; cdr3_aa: CSVLINSVGNEQFF; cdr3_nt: TGCAGCGTTCTAATCAATAGCGTTGGTAATGAGCAGTTCTTC